The entry below gives a single T cell receptor beta chain sequence along with its context. These data belong to a study of blood T cell repertoires in COVID-19. Clones were read by immunoSEQ multiplex PCR, and TCRdb kept only the in-frame ones, dropping some. Altogether 84,000 or so clones are present, 65% to 80% being singletons, with the ten largest covering roughly 50%. This clonotype was obtained from a human donor in a cohort sampled during active COVID-19. Sequencing was done on a sample of peripheral blood.

CDR3 residues: CASTQPGQGTVAGSETQYF. The DNA for the CDR3 is TGTGCCAGCACCCAACCGGGACAGGGGACCGTAGCGGGCTCTGAGACCCAGTACTTC. The rearrangement links TRBV28 to TRBJ2-5; 10 bases map to TRBD1. In germline, CDR1 is MDHEN, CDR2 SYDVKM. The CDR3 runs to 19 residues. Germline trimming cut 7 bases from V and 5 bases from J; bases unmatched to any gene: 22.